Following are 3 T cell receptor beta chains from one sample sequenced in a study of vaccination effects on CD4 cells after COVID-19. These receptors' antigens are unknown. Some clones are missing from TCRdb's copy, which holds only in-frame ones; the method was immunoSEQ multiplex PCR. This table holds tens of thousands of clones, roughly three quarters found once. Antigen-specific CD4+ T cells were expanded (with viral peptide pools) by the ViraFEST assay ahead of sequencing. Following 10 days of culture, CD4+ T cells were isolated. From March to December 2020, the person had a SARS-CoV-2 infection that was confirmed by PCR. The sequencing here drew on CD4+ T cells from PBMCs cultured with HIV peptides, taken before COVID-19 vaccination. As for subset: HIV-1 Nef peptide pool negative control/reference culture. These receptor sequences come from a human donor who had a prior SARS-CoV-2 infection.

This clone was counted once. The chain is built from TRBV9 and TRBJ2-4; D is uncertain. This CDR3 has 14 residues. Germline V gene lookup returns CDR1 SGDLS and CDR2 YYNGEE. The V gene lost 4 bases and the J gene lost 2 bases, with 10 bases spanning the gap. The CDR3 DNA reads as TGTGCCAGCAGCCCCGGTTTGACCAAAAACATTCAGTACTTC. Amino acid sequence: CASSPGLTKNIQYF.

The chain has TRBV4-1 and TRBJ2-2, with 11 bases fitting TRBD2. The CDR3 consists of 17 residues. Germline V gives CDR1 MGHRA, CDR2 YSYEKL. Losses at the gene ends were 4 bases for V and 1 base for J; bases not matched to a gene: 5. The DNA for the CDR3 is TGCGCCAGCAGCCGAACCGGGACTAGCGGGAACACCGGGGAGCTGTTTTTT. The encoded protein is CASSRTGTSGNTGELFF.

The V gene is TRBV12-3 or TRBV12-4, the J gene TRBJ1-1; tentatively, D is TRBD1 (5 bases). Between the trimmed V and J ends, which lost 2 bases and 1 base, there was a span of 5 bases. This CDR3 has 13 amino acids. CDR3 residues: CASSLQGNTEAFF. The CDR3 DNA reads TGTGCCAGCAGTTTACAGGGGAACACTGAAGCTTTCTTT.